The 20 T cell receptor beta chains below were found in one sample sequenced in a study of blood T cell repertoires in COVID-19. Data came from immunoSEQ multiplex PCR; TCRdb stores just in-frame clones and leaves some out. The table includes approximately 200,000 clones, around 81% detected once. Material for sequencing was peripheral blood. The receptors originated from a woman in her twenties or thirties who had recovered from COVID-19.

This clone was recorded a few times. This sequence joins TRBV5-1 and TRBJ1-5, with D perhaps matching TRBD1 (5 bases). The CDR3 runs 17 residues. Germline loops: CDR1 SGHRS, CDR2 YFSETQ. V was shortened by 4 bases and J by 5 bases, with 22 bases between the two germline ends. CDR3 sequence: CASSQGLDPGGDQPQHF. The CDR3 DNA follows: TGCGCCAGCAGCCAAGGGCTGGATCCCGGGGGTGATCAGCCCCAGCATTTT.

The chain joins TRBV27 to TRBJ2-1, with a weak D call TRBD2 (7 bases). V was trimmed by 8 bases and J by 2 bases, leaving 16 bases between them. Per the germline V gene, CDR1 is MNHEY and CDR2 is SMNVEV (reference sequence). CDR3 size: 15 residues. CDR3 bases: TGTGCCAGCCGGGGGGCTTGGGGGACCTACAATGAGCAGTTCTTC. This translates into CASRGAWGTYNEQFF.

This clone was counted ten times or more. V usage is TRBV6-2 or TRBV6-3 and J usage is TRBJ1-1; D might be TRBD1 (6 bases). Germline CDR1 is MNHEY and CDR2 is SVGEGT. The CDR3 consists of 14 residues. The germline V and J ends were trimmed by 2 bases and 5 bases, with 12 bases remaining between them. The CDR3 loop is CASSYQGRSTEAFF. In DNA form, the CDR3 reads TGTGCCAGCAGTTACCAGGGGAGAAGTACTGAAGCTTTCTTT.

CDR3 protein: CASSPGQMNTGELFF. In DNA form, the CDR3 reads TGTGCCAGTAGCCCGGGACAGATGAACACCGGGGAGCTGTTTTTT. The chain combines TRBV19 with TRBJ2-2; the match to TRBD1 covers 7 bases. The CDR3 contains 15 residues. Germline V gene lookup returns CDR1 LNHDA and CDR2 SQIVND (reference sequence). The trim removed 6 bases at V and 1 base at J, leaving 5 bases unmatched.

This clone was recorded once. The chain joins TRBV28 to TRBJ2-7, with D unresolved. V was shortened by 6 bases and J by 2 bases, with 11 bases between the two germline ends. CDR1 is MDHEN, CDR2 SYDVKM, per germline. The length of the CDR3 is 13 residues. The CDR3 protein is CASSSTSTYEQYF. CDR3 nucleotide sequence: TGTGCCAGCAGCTCGACATCTACCTACGAGCAGTACTTC.

The V and J genes are TRBV28 and TRBJ1-5, with D possibly being TRBD1 (5 bases). V lost 3 bases, J lost 9 bases, and 9 bases lay in between. CDR1 is MDHEN, CDR2 SYDVKM, per germline. There are 12 residues in the CDR3. DNA of the CDR3: TGTGCCAGCAGTTTGGGGCAACTGCCCCAGCATTTT. Translating gives CASSLGQLPQHF.

V gene TRBV5-1 combines with J gene TRBJ2-2; TRBD2 matches at 7 bases. Trimming cost V 2 bases and J 0 bases; bases outside gene matches: 7. The CDR3 has 17 residues. The germline gives CDR1 SGHRS, CDR2 YFSETQ. CDR3 in amino acids: CASSLFGGGTNTGELFF. The CDR3 DNA follows: TGCGCCAGCAGCTTATTCGGGGGAGGGACGAACACCGGGGAGCTGTTTTTT.

This chain links TRBV11-2 with TRBJ2-1, with TRBD2 matching over 7 bases. CDR1 is SGHAT and CDR2 is FQNNGV in the germline V gene. Trimming took 5 bases from V and 0 from J; bases not matched to a gene: 13. This CDR3 contains 18 residues. CDR3 region: CASSGMGLAASSYNEQFF. CDR3 DNA: TGTGCCAGCAGCGGTATGGGGCTAGCGGCTAGCTCCTACAATGAGCAGTTCTTC. The full variable domain, rest sourced from reference TRBV11-2 and TRBJ2-1, is EAGVAQSPRYKIIEKRQSVAFWCNPISGHATLYWYQQILGQGPKLLIQFQNNGVVDDSQLPKDRFSAERLKGVDSTLKIQPAKLEDSAVYLCASSGMGLAASSYNEQFFGPGTRLTVL.

The genes are TRBV9 and TRBJ2-1; perhaps TRBD2 as D (5 bases). Germline CDR1 is SGDLS and CDR2 is YYNGEE. The V gene lost 6 bases and the J gene lost 0 bases, with 13 bases spanning the gap. The CDR3 consists of 15 residues. The CDR3 protein is CASTPSGGSYNEQFF. In nucleotides, the CDR3 is TGTGCCAGCACCCCGAGCGGCGGCTCCTACAATGAGCAGTTCTTC.

The chain joins TRBV5-1 to TRBJ2-5; 9 positions agree with TRBD1. CDR1 and CDR2 (germline): SGHRS, YFSETQ. After removal of 4 bases from V and 7 bases from J, the junction contained 14 bases not matched to a gene. This CDR3 spans 16 amino acids. In nucleotides, the CDR3 is TGCGCCAGCAGCGGTCCCGGGACAGGGTACGTTCGGACCCAGTACTTC. Translating it yields CASSGPGTGYVRTQYF.

The rearrangement joins TRBV7-2 to TRBJ1-2; D may be TRBD1 (5 bases). V lost 3 bases and J lost 4, with 12 bases in between. CDR3 length: 14 amino acids. CDR1 and CDR2 (germline): SGHTA, FQGNSA. The DNA of the CDR3 is TGTGCCAGCAGCTTGACAGTGACTGTCTATGGCTACACCTTC. It is translated as CASSLTVTVYGYTF. Full variable domain (remainder filled in from reference TRBV7-2 and TRBJ1-2): GAGVSQSPSNKVTEKGKDVELRCDPISGHTALYWYRQSLGQGLEFLIYFQGNSAPDKSGLPSDRFSAERTGGSVSTLTIQRTQQEDSAVYLCASSLTVTVYGYTFGSGTRLTVV.

This chain uses TRBV12-5 with TRBJ1-1, with 9 bases fitting TRBD1. J was trimmed by 6 bases and V by 5 bases; bases with no gene match: 7. The CDR3 covers 14 residues. Germline V gene sequence: CDR1 LGHNT, CDR2 FRNRAP. This CDR3 is CASGTGQGRAEAFF. CDR3 nucleotide sequence: TGTGCTAGTGGTACCGGACAGGGGCGAGCTGAAGCTTTCTTT.

The V and J genes are TRBV7-9 and TRBJ1-6, with TRBD1 identical over 8 bases. The junction had 6 bases not matched to a gene; V was cut back by 4 bases and J by 7 bases. The V gene's germline CDR1 is SEHNR and CDR2 FQNEAQ (reference sequence). The CDR3 has 15 residues. The CDR3 DNA reads TGTGCCAGCAGCTATGGACAGGGTTTAAATTCACCCCTCCACTTT. Protein sequence: CASSYGQGLNSPLHF. Complete variable domain (other parts from reference TRBV7-9 and TRBJ1-6): DTGVSQNPRHKITKRGQNVTFRCDPISEHNRLYWYRQTLGQGPEFLTYFQNEAQLEKSRLLSDRFSAERPKGSFSTLEIQRTEQGDSAMYLCASSYGQGLNSPLHFGNGTRLTVT.

V gene TRBV9 combines with J gene TRBJ1-2; a possible D gene is TRBD1 (6 bases). With 3 bases removed from V and 1 base from J, the gap between germline ends came to 10 bases. The CDR3 sequence is 14 residues long. The germline V gene encodes CDR1 SGDLS and CDR2 YYNGEE. The CDR3 DNA reads as TGTGCCAGCAGCGCCGGACAGTTTAACTATGGCTACACCTTC. It translates to CASSAGQFNYGYTF.

This chain joins TRBV27 and TRBJ2-7, with TRBD1 matching over 11 bases. The V segment lost 6 bases and the J segment 3 bases; nucleotides outside the gene matches: 7. Per germline, CDR1 MNHEY and CDR2 SMNVEV (reference sequence). The CDR3 is 15 amino acids. Here the CDR3 reads CASRRSGTGGYEQYF. Written as DNA, the CDR3 is TGTGCCAGCAGACGATCCGGGACAGGGGGCTACGAGCAGTACTTC.

The gene calls are TRBV18 and TRBJ2-2; 7 positions match TRBD1. Germline V lookup: CDR1 KGHSH, CDR2 LQKENI. The J segment lost 3 bases and the V segment lost 3 bases, leaving 10 bases of the junction unmatched. The CDR3 has 17 amino acids. The CDR3 sequence: CASSPETGFRDTGELFF. Written as DNA, the CDR3 is TGTGCCAGCTCACCCGAGACAGGGTTCCGGGACACCGGGGAGCTGTTTTTT.

This clone came up once. This chain links TRBV5-6 with TRBJ1-4, with TRBD1 identical over 8 bases. V lost 5 bases to trimming and J lost 5 bases; unmatched junction nucleotides: 11. CDR1 SGHDT and CDR2 YYEEEE come from the germline V gene. This CDR3 is 16 amino acids long. The CDR3 region is CASSSPPQGANEKLFF. The CDR3 DNA reads as TGTGCCAGCAGTTCCCCCCCCCAGGGGGCGAATGAAAAACTGTTTTTT.

This chain links TRBV3-1 (or the pseudogene TRBV3-2) with TRBJ2-3; 7 bases align to TRBD1. This CDR3 region has 15 residues. With 4 bases clipped from V and 2 bases from J, the junction kept 6 bases outside the gene matches. Germline loops: CDR1 LGHDT, CDR2 YNNKEL (reference sequence). The CDR3 nucleotides read TGTGCCAGCAGCCTATACGGGACAGACACAGATACGCAGTATTTT. It specifies CASSLYGTDTDTQYF.

The rearrangement joins TRBV5-6 to TRBJ2-7, with D possibly being TRBD1 (6 bases). The CDR3 is 16 residues long. The ends were cut back, 4 bases at V and 4 bases at J, with 21 bases in the middle. Germline V gives CDR1 SGHDT, CDR2 YYEEEE. The chain's CDR3 is CASSALPGQVLYEQYF. The CDR3 nucleotides read TGTGCCAGCAGCGCTTTACCGGGACAAGTTCTTTACGAGCAGTACTTC. Complete variable domain (other parts from reference TRBV5-6 and TRBJ2-7): DAGVTQSPTHLIKTRGQQVTLRCSPKSGHDTVSWYQQALGQGPQFIFQYYEEEERQRGNFPDRFSGHQFPNYSSELNVNALLLGDSALYLCASSALPGQVLYEQYFGPGTRLTVT.

The chain uses TRBV28 and TRBJ1-2; possible D gene TRBD1, 5 bases. Trimming took 6 bases from V and 2 from J, leaving 16 bases between them. CDR1 and CDR2 (germline): MDHEN, SYDVKM. The CDR3 contains 15 residues. The CDR3 protein is CASSLTTGENYGYTF. Here the CDR3 DNA reads TGTGCCAGCAGCCTTACGACGGGGGAAAACTATGGCTACACCTTC.